This T cell receptor beta chain came from a study of control samples from healthy donors and cancer patients. Sequencing was performed with immunoSEQ multiplex PCR; in TCRdb, only in-frame clones are kept and a portion is missing. The sample gives over 200,000 clones, approximately 80% of which show up once; roughly 14% is in the top ten. This CDR3 spans 15 amino acids. V lost 4 bases and J 2 bases, leaving 13 bases between the germline ends. Germline values: CDR1 SGHRS, CDR2 YFSETQ. The chain joins TRBV5-1 to TRBJ1-5; no firm D call. The TCR comes from a woman aged 55-69 years with lung cancer. The specimen sequenced was PBMCs. The CDR3 spells CASSPSPGGNQPQHF. For the CDR3, the DNA is TGCGCCAGCAGCCCCTCTCCGGGAGGCAATCAGCCCCAGCATTTT.